The entry that follows covers one T cell receptor beta chain sequence. This CDR3 is 15 amino acids long. With 1 base clipped from V and 0 bases from J, the junction kept 0 bases outside the gene matches. The germline CDR1 and CDR2 sequences are MNHNS and SASEGT. This sample is drawn from a study of blood T cell repertoires in COVID-19. Study as a whole: Samples taken during acute and convalescent COVID-19 were collected in the United States, Italy and Spain. PBMCs, B-cell-depleted T cells, or T cells provided the cDNA or gDNA that made up the material.

In the authors' workflow: Counts of nucleated cells, estimated from reference gene primer amplification, were obtained. Method: immunoSEQ multiplex PCR; TCRdb's copy keeps in-frame clones and lacks some. For V, J and clone size, that table is used; D and trimming come from the DNA. The table includes about 200,000 clones, roughly 86% detected once. V is TRBV6-1 and J is TRBJ2-3; 8 bases fit TRBD2. The clonotype originates from a man in his 60s with acute or convalescent COVID-19. The sequenced sample consisted of peripheral blood. This CDR3 reads CASSEGGGSTDTQYF. The CDR3 coding sequence is TGTGCCAGCAGTGAAGGCGGGGGGAGCACAGATACGCAGTATTTT.